This T cell receptor (beta chain) is from a study of CD8+ T cells in alopecia areata. Sequencing templates came from extracted RNA that was reverse transcribed into cDNA. Only in-frame clones appear in the TCRdb table, and some are missing; sequencing was by immunoSEQ multiplex PCR. The sample holds some 100,000 clones; around 47% are singletons and the top ten take more than 15%. In the case of this clone: Its antigen is unidentified.

The study, taken as a whole, reports: Scalp clonality dropped significantly under tofacitinib, as did expanded CD8+ top-100 clones.

The sample's treatment: oral pan-JAK inhibitor, 5-10 mg twice daily. The receptor's source is a human donor with alopecia areata. The material was CD8+ T cells sorted from blood, obtained at week 24, from a patient treated with tofacitinib.

In DNA, the CDR3 is TGCGCCAGCAGCTTGGGAGTCGGCTACGAGCAGTACTTC. This sequence encodes CASSLGVGYEQYF. This chain links TRBV5-1 with TRBJ2-7; D is ambiguous. Germline CDR1 is SGHRS and CDR2 is YFSETQ. With 0 bases removed from V and 3 bases from J, the gap between germline ends came to 7 bases. The CDR3 has 13 residues.